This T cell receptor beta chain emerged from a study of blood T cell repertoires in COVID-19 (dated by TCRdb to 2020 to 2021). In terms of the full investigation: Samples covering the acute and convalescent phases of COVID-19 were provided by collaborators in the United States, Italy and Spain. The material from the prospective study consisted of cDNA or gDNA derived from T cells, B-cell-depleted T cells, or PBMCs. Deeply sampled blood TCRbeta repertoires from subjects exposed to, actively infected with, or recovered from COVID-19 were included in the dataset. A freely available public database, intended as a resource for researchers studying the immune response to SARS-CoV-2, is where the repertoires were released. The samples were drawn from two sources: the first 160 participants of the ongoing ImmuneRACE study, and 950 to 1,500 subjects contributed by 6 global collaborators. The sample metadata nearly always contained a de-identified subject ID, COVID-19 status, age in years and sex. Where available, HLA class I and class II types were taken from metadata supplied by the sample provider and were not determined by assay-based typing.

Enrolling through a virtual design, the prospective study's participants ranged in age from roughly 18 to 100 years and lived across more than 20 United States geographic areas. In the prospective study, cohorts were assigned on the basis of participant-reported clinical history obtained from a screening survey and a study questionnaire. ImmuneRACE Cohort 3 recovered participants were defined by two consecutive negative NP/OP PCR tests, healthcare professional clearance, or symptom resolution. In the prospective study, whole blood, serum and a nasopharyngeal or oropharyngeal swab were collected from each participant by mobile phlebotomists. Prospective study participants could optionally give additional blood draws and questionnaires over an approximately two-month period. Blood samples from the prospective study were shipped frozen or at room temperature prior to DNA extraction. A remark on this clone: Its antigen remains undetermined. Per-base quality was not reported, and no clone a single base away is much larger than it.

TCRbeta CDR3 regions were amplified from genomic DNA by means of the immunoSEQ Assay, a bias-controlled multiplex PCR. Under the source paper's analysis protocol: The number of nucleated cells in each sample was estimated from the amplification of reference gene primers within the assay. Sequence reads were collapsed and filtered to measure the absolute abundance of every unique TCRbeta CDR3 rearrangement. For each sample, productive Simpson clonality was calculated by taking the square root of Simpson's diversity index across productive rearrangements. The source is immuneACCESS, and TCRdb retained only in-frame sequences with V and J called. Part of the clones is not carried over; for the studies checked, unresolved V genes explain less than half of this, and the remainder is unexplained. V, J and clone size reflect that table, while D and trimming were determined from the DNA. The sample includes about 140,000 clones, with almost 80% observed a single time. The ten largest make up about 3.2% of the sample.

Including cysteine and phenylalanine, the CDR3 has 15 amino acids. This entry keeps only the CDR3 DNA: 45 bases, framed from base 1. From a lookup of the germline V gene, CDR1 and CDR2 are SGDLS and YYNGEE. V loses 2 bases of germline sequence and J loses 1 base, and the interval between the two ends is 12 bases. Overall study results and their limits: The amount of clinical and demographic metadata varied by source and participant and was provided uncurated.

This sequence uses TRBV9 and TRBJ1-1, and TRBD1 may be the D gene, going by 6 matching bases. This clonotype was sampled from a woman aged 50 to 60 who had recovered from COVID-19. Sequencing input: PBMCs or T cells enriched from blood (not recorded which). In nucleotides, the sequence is TGTGCCAGCAGCGTTGGGGGCATGGGGAACACTGAAGCTTTCTTT. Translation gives CASSVGGMGNTEAFF.